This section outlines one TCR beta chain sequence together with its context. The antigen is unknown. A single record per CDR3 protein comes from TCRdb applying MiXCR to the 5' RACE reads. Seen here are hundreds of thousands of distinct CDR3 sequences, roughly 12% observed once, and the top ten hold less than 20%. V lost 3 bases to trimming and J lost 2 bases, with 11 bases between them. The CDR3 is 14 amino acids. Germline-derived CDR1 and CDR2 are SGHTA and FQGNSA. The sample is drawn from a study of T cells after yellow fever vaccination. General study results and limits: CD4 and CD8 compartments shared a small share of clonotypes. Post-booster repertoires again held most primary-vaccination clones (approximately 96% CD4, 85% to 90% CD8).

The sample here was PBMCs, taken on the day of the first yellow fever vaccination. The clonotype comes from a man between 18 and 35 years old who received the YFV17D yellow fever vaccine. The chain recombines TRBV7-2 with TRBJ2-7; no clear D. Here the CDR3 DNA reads TGTGCCAGCAGCTTGGATCGGTTTACCTACGAGCAGTACTTC. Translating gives CASSLDRFTYEQYF.